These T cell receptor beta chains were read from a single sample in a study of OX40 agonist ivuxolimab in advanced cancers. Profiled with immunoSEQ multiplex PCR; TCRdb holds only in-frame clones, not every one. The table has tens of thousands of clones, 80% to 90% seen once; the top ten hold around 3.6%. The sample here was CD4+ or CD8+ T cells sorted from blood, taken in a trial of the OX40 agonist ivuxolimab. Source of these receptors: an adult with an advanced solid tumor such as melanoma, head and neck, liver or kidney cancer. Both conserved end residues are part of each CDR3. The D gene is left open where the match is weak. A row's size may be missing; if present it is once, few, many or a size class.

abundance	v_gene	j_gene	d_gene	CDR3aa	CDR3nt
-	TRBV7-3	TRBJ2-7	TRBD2	CASSYGLAGAEGKQYF	TGTGCCAGCAGCTATGGACTAGCGGGAGCTGAGGGCAAGCAGTACTTC
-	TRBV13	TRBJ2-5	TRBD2	CASSARLAGVETQYF	TGTGCCAGCAGCGCCCGACTAGCGGGAGTAGAGACCCAGTACTTC
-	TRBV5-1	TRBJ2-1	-	CASASDGYNEQFF	TGCGCCAGCGCTAGTGATGGATACAATGAGCAGTTCTTC
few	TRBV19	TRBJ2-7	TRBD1	CASSSGQGIYEQYF	TGTGCCAGTAGTTCGGGACAGGGAATCTACGAGCAGTACTTC
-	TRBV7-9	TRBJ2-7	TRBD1	CASSRTDRYEQYF	TGTGCCAGCAGCCGAACGGACAGGTACGAGCAGTACTTC
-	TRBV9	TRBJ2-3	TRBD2	CASSLGLAGGTDTQYF	TGTGCCAGCAGCTTGGGACTAGCGGGAGGCACAGATACGCAGTATTTT
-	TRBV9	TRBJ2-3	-	CASSTSGGLSTDTQYF	-
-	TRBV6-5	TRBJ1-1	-	CASSFGESQNTEAFF	TGTGCCAGCAGTTTCGGAGAGAGTCAGAACACTGAAGCTTTCTTT
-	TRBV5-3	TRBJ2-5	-	CASSLDERETQYF	TGTGCCAGCAGCTTGGACGAGAGAGAGACCCAGTACTTC
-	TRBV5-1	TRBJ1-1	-	CASSFGAQGTEAFF	TGCGCCAGCAGCTTCGGGGCGCAGGGAACTGAAGCTTTCTTT
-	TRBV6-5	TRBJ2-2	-	CASSYSSPNTGELFF	TGTGCCAGCAGTTACTCGTCTCCTAACACCGGGGAGCTGTTTTTT
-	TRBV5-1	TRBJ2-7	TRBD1	CASSLALSGGYEQYF	TGCGCCAGCAGCTTGGCCCTCTCAGGGGGATACGAGCAGTACTTC
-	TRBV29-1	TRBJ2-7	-	CSVEDTGKDEQYF	TGCAGCGTTGAAGATACAGGGAAGGACGAGCAGTACTTC
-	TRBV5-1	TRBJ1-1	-	CASKRSEGNTEAFF	TGCGCCAGCAAACGCTCAGAGGGAAACACTGAAGCTTTCTTT
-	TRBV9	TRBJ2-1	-	CASRTAPTGNEQFF	TGTGCCAGCAGAACAGCACCTACAGGGAATGAGCAGTTCTTC
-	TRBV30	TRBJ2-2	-	CAWSTWSGAAGELFF	TGTGCCTGGAGTACCTGGTCAGGGGCGGCCGGGGAGCTGTTTTTT
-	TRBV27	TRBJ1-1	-	CASRSRTNTEAFF	TGTGCCAGCAGAAGTAGAACGAACACTGAAGCTTTCTTT
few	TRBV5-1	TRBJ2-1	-	CASSPQLVYNEQFF	TGCGCCAGCAGCCCCCAACTAGTTTACAATGAGCAGTTCTTC
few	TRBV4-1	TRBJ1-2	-	CASSNTQGRPGGYTF	TGCGCCAGCAGCAACACCCAGGGGAGGCCGGGGGGCTACACCTTC
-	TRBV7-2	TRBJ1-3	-	CASSFGGRNGNTIYF	TGTGCCAGCAGCTTCGGGGGCCGTAATGGAAACACCATATATTTT
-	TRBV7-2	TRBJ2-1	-	CASSLRYNEQFF	TGTGCCAGCAGCTTACGATACAATGAGCAGTTCTTC
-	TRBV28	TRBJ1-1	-	CASSPGTLMNTEASF	TGTGCCAGCAGTCCCGGGACACTGATGAACACTGAAGCTTCCTTT
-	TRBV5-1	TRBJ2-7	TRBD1	CASSPQDRGHEQYF	TGCGCCAGCAGCCCCCAGGACAGGGGCCACGAGCAGTACTTC
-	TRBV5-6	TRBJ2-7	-	CASSLDGGYEQYF	TGTGCCAGCAGCCTGGACGGAGGATACGAGCAGTACTTC
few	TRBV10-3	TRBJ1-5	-	CAITRDPNQPQHF	TGTGCCATCACCCGGGACCCCAATCAGCCCCAGCATTTT
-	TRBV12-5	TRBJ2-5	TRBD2	CASGRPGGPGAQYF	TGTGCTAGTGGCCGACCGGGAGGCCCTGGGGCCCAGTACTTC
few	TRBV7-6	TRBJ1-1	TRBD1	CASSSAGGVGTEAFF	TGTGCCAGCAGCTCGGCAGGGGGCGTGGGCACTGAAGCTTTCTTT
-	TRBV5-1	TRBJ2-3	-	CASTVASTDTQYF	TGCGCCAGCACTGTTGCTAGCACAGATACGCAGTATTTT
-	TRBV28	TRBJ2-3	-	CASTPTYTDTQYF	TGTGCCAGCACCCCGACATACACAGATACGCAGTATTTT
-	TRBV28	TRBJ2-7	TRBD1	CASTRDSSYEQYF	TGTGCCAGCACCAGGGACAGTAGTTACGAGCAGTACTTC
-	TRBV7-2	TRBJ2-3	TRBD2	CASSLGLAGDADTQYF	TGTGCCAGCAGCTTAGGGCTAGCGGGAGACGCAGATACGCAGTATTTT
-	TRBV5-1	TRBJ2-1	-	CASSERQALYNEQFF	TGCGCCAGCAGCGAACGACAGGCCCTCTACAATGAGCAGTTCTTC
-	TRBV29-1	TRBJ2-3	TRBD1	CSVTRTGGLKGTDTQYF	TGCAGCGTGACCAGGACAGGGGGGCTCAAGGGCACAGATACGCAGTATTTT
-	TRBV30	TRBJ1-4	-	CAWSVGAGMHEKLFF	TGTGCCTGGAGTGTGGGGGCAGGGATGCATGAAAAACTGTTTTTT
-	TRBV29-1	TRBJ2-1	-	CSRQGWQLNEQFF	TGCAGCCGCCAAGGGTGGCAATTGAATGAGCAGTTCTTC
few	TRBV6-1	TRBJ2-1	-	CASTKGGGGQWQFF	TGTGCCAGCACCAAGGGGGGGGGAGGTCAATGGCAGTTCTTC
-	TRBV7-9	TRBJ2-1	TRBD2	CASTLGGGLSPNEQFF	TGTGCCAGCACCCTGGGGGGGGGACTATCGCCCAATGAGCAGTTCTTC
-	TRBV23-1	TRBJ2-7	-	CASSPDTYEQYF	TGCGCCAGCAGTCCGGACACCTACGAGCAGTACTTC
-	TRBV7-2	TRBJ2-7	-	CASSPSLSYEQYF	TGTGCCAGCAGCCCCTCTCTTTCCTACGAGCAGTACTTC
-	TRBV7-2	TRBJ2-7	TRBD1	CASSLANIGQGAEQYF	TGTGCCAGCAGCTTAGCCAATATCGGACAGGGGGCCGAGCAGTACTTC
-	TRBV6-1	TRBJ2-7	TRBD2	CASSGGTTSYEQYF	TGTGCCAGCAGTGGGGGGACTACCTCCTACGAGCAGTACTTC
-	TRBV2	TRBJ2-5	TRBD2	CASSGLAGETQYF	TGTGCCAGTTCGGGACTAGCGGGAGAGACCCAGTACTTC
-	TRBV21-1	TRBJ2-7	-	CASSVTDSVSRGPHEQYF	TGTGCCAGCAGCGTGACCGACAGTGTCTCCCGGGGCCCCCACGAGCAGTACTTC
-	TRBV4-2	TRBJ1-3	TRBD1	CASSQATGGNTIYF	TGTGCCAGCAGCCAAGCGACAGGGGGAAACACCATATATTTT
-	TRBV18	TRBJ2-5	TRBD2	CASSGLAAGETQYF	TGTGCCAGCTCGGGACTAGCGGCGGGGGAGACCCAGTACTTC
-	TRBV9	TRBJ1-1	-	CASSWGNRATEAFF	TGTGCCAGCAGTTGGGGGAACAGGGCGACTGAAGCTTTCTTT
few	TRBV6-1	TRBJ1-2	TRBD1	CASSGTGGSYYGYTF	TGTGCCAGCAGTGGGACAGGGGGAAGTTACTATGGCTACACCTTC
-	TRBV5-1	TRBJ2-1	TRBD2	CASSLVPRLAVYNEQFF	TGCGCCAGCAGCTTGGTCCCTAGACTAGCGGTGTACAATGAGCAGTTCTTC
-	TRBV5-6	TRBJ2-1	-	CASSLGQDEQFF	TGTGCCAGCAGCTTGGGGCAAGATGAGCAGTTCTTC
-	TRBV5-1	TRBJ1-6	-	CASRIFGDNSPLHF	TGCGCCAGCAGAATTTTTGGGGACAATTCACCCCTCCACTTT
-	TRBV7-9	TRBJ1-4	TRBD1	CASSSGQGGEKLFF	TGTGCCAGCAGCTCTGGACAGGGAGGTGAAAAACTGTTTTTT
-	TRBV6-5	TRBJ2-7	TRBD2	CASSEGLVAGEQYF	TGTGCCAGCAGTGAAGGTTTGGTAGCGGGGGAGCAGTACTTC
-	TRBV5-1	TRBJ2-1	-	CASSLDTLRYNEQFF	TGCGCCAGCAGCCTCGACACCCTTCGGTACAATGAGCAGTTCTTC
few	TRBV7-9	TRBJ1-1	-	CASSPEAFF	TGTGCCAGCAGCCCCGAAGCTTTCTTT
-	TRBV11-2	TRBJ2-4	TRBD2	CASSLVTSSGPGAKNIQYF	TGTGCCAGCAGCTTAGTGACATCTAGCGGGCCGGGGGCCAAAAACATTCAGTACTTC